This TCR beta chain emerged from a study of cytomegalovirus exposure and HLA in healthy donors. Study-level points and caveats: In a later analysis, HLA-associated beta chains showed higher expansion and lower generation probabilities than comparable chains. A later analysis linked around 15,000 TCR beta sequences to HLA alleles at 0.05 false discovery rate.

It was with 60 Vbeta and 13 Jbeta primers that the PCR ran. The method was immunoSEQ multiplex PCR; TCRdb's version includes in-frame clones alone and lacks a portion of them. The data contain roughly 100,000 clones, roughly four fifths of them singletons. This clone was observed a handful of times. What it binds is unknown. From germline, CDR1 is KGHSH and CDR2 LQKENI. Trimming left V 5 bases short and J 2 bases short, with 19 bases between. The CDR3 is 17 residues long. The sequence came from a man aged 55 to 70 in good health and CMV-seronegative. The sample taken for sequencing was PBMCs. V is TRBV18 and J is TRBJ1-3; D is possibly TRBD1 (5 bases). The CDR3 DNA sequence: TGTGCCAGCTCAAGTTATACAGGCTACAGCCCTGGAAACACCATATATTTT. Translated: CASSSYTGYSPGNTIYF. Filled out from reference TRBV18 and TRBJ1-3, the complete variable domain reads NAGVMQNPRHLVRRRGQEARLRCSPMKGHSHVYWYRQLPEEGLKFMVYLQKENIIDESGMPKERFSAEFPKEGPSILRIQQVVRGDSAAYFCASSSYTGYSPGNTIYFGEGSWLTVV.